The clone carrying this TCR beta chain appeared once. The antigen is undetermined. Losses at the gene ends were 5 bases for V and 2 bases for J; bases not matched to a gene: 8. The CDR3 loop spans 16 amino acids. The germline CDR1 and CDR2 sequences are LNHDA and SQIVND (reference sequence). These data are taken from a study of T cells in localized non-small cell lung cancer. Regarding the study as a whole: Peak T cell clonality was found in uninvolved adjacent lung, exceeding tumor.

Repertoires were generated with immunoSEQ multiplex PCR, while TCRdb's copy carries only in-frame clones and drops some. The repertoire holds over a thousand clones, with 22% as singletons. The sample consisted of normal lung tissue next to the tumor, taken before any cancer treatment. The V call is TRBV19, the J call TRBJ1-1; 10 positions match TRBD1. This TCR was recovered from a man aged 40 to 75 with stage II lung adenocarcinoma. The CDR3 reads CASSARGTGDNTEAFF. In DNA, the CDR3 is TGTGCCAGTAGTGCCCGCGGGACAGGGGATAACACTGAAGCTTTCTTT.